This is a list of T cell receptor beta chains from one sample in a study of radiation and T cells in renal cell carcinoma. Generated by immunoSEQ multiplex PCR, the TCRdb table keeps only in-frame clones and is missing some. The repertoire holds around 76,000 clones, 82% seen once, with 5.8% in the top ten. The input for sequencing was blood, taken from a patient whose treatment included radiotherapy and nephrectomy. The receptors here all came from a man aged 55 to 70 with renal cell carcinoma. CDR3s include the opening cysteine and the closing phenylalanine or tryptophan. D genes are given only for firm matches. A row's size may be missing; if present it is once, few, many or a size class.

>TRBJ2-2|NA|NA|TRBV19
CASSLQRGGTGELFF
TGTGCCAGTAGTCTCCAGAGGGGGGGCACCGGGGAGCTGTTTTTT
>TRBJ2-5|TRBD2|NA|TRBV2
CASSEPGGPKETQYF
TGTGCCAGCAGTGAACCGGGAGGGCCGAAAGAGACCCAGTACTTC
>TRBJ1-1|NA|NA|TRBV28
CASSLGGRVRYTEAFF
TGTGCCAGCAGTTTGGGAGGGAGGGTACGGTACACTGAAGCTTTCTTT
>TRBJ2-3|NA|NA|TRBV7-9
CASSSPRRGSADTQYF
TGTGCCAGCAGCTCTCCCCGGAGGGGTTCGGCAGATACGCAGTATTTT
>TRBJ2-2|TRBD1|NA|TRBV19
CASSLQGNGELFF
TGTGCCAGTAGTTTACAGGGGAACGGGGAGCTGTTTTTT
>TRBJ1-2|TRBD1|NA|TRBV28
CASSSRDRGRSNRNYGYTF
TGTGCCAGCAGTTCCCGGGACAGGGGGCGATCCAACCGAAACTATGGCTACACCTTC
>TRBJ1-2|NA|NA|TRBV19
CASSGQTNYGYTF
TGTGCCAGTAGTGGACAGACGAACTATGGCTACACCTTC
>TRBJ1-2|TRBD1|NA|TRBV5-1
CASSLGDRGPYGYTF
TGCGCCAGCAGCTTGGGGGACAGGGGCCCATATGGCTACACCTTC
>TRBJ1-1|TRBD1|NA|TRBV19
CASSRGALREAFF
TGTGCCAGTAGCAGGGGGGCCCTCCGGGAGGCTTTCTTT
>TRBJ2-2|NA|NA|TRBV5-5
CASSLTAIGELFF
TGTGCCAGCAGCTTGACGGCGATCGGGGAGCTGTTTTTT
>TRBJ1-3|NA|NA|TRBV4-1
CASSQFFVVSGNTIYF
TGCGCCAGCAGCCAATTCTTCGTAGTCTCTGGAAACACCATATATTTT
>TRBJ2-5|TRBD1|NA|TRBV19
CASSDRPKETQYF
TGTGCCAGTTCGGACAGGCCCAAAGAGACCCAGTACTTC
>TRBJ2-2|TRBD1|NA|TRBV12-5
CASGSGQGDTGELFF
TGTGCTAGTGGTTCCGGGCAGGGGGACACCGGGGAGCTGTTTTTT
>TRBJ2-6|NA|NA|TRBV4-1
CASSYNRDLSGANVLTF
TGCGCCAGCAGCTATAACAGGGACCTCTCTGGGGCCAACGTCCTGACTTTC
>TRBJ2-7|TRBD2|few|TRBV5-1
CASSLGLAGGGYEQYF
TGCGCCAGCAGCTTGGGACTAGCGGGAGGAGGCTACGAGCAGTACTTC
>TRBJ2-1|TRBD2|NA|TRBV27
CASSLGTSGYNEQFF
TGTGCCAGCAGTTTGGGGACTAGCGGGTACAATGAGCAGTTCTTC
>TRBJ1-5|NA|few|TRBV12-5
CASGTTGTGNQPQHF
TGTGCTAGTGGCACTACCGGGACGGGTAATCAGCCCCAGCATTTT
>TRBJ1-1|NA|NA|TRBV19
CASMATAGTLTEAFF
TGTGCCAGTATGGCCACAGCAGGGACATTAACTGAAGCTTTCTTT
>TRBJ1-2|NA|NA|TRBV5-6
CASSSGTFLGYGYTF
TGTGCCAGCAGCTCCGGGACGTTCCTGGGCTATGGCTACACCTTC
>TRBJ2-2|NA|NA|TRBV27
CASSFRGRTGELFF
TGTGCCAGCAGTTTCAGGGGTCGGACCGGGGAGCTGTTTTTT
>TRBJ1-1|NA|NA|TRBV7-2
CASSLVGAARMLEAFF
TGTGCCAGCAGCTTAGTCGGGGCAGCTCGGATGTTGGAAGCTTTCTTT
>TRBJ2-7|NA|NA|TRBV19
CATATGSEQYF
TGTGCCACGGCGACAGGCTCCGAGCAGTACTTC
>TRBJ1-5|NA|NA|TRBV28
CASSLPNQPQHF
TGTGCCAGCAGTTTGCCGAATCAGCCCCAGCATTTT
>TRBJ2-1|NA|NA|TRBV11-3
CASSLGGNGPYNEQFF
TGTGCCAGCAGCTTAGGAGGTAACGGGCCCTACAATGAGCAGTTCTTC
>TRBJ2-3|TRBD2|NA|TRBV5-1
CASSFTSGTDTQYF
TGCGCCAGCAGCTTTACTAGCGGGACAGATACGCAGTATTTT
>TRBJ2-2|TRBD1|once|TRBV7-9
CASSPGTVNTGELFF
TGTGCCAGCAGCCCCGGGACAGTGAACACCGGGGAGCTGTTTTTT
>TRBJ1-2|NA|NA|TRBV25-1
CASSEGGKLEDYGYTF
TGTGCCAGCAGTGAAGGGGGGAAGCTAGAGGACTATGGCTACACCTTC
>TRBJ2-1|NA|once|TRBV7-9
CASSQIVNEQFF
TGTGCCAGCAGCCAAATCGTGAATGAGCAGTTCTTC
>TRBJ2-7|NA|NA|TRBV30
CAWSVPGVQHEQYF
TGTGCCTGGAGTGTACCGGGAGTCCAGCACGAGCAGTACTTC
>TRBJ1-4|NA|once|TRBV11-2
CASSLGRVPRNEKLFF
TGTGCCAGCAGCTTGGGCAGGGTACCCCGAAATGAAAAACTGTTTTTT
>TRBJ2-4|TRBD1|NA|TRBV6-5
CASSRQGDIQYF
TGTGCCAGCAGTCGACAGGGGGACATTCAGTACTTC
>TRBJ2-2|TRBD1|NA|TRBV13
CASSSPGQLTGELFF
TGTGCCAGCAGCTCCCCGGGACAGCTAACCGGGGAGCTGTTTTTT
>TRBJ1-1|TRBD1|NA|TRBV18
CASSPQDREAFF
TGTGCCAGCTCACCACAGGACAGGGAAGCTTTCTTT
>TRBJ1-5|NA|NA|TRBV28
CASSQAGSNQPQHF
TGTGCCAGCAGTCAGGCAGGCTCCAATCAGCCCCAGCATTTT
>TRBJ2-7|TRBD2|NA|TRBV5-8
CASSLYGRGSSYEQYF
TGTGCCAGCTCCTTATACGGGCGGGGGAGTTCCTACGAGCAGTACTTC
>TRBJ1-6|TRBD1|NA|TRBV18
CASSPGQAAALLHF
TGTGCCAGCTCACCAGGACAGGCCGCCGCTCTCCTCCACTTT
>TRBJ2-2|NA|NA|TRBV4-3
CASSQNREMNTGELFF
TGCGCCAGCAGCCAAAACAGGGAGATGAACACCGGGGAGCTGTTTTTT
>TRBJ1-1|TRBD1|NA|TRBV29-1
CSVDGTGGPEAFF
TGCAGCGTTGACGGGACAGGGGGGCCTGAAGCTTTCTTT
>TRBJ1-2|NA|NA|TRBV25-1
CASSEGDNYGYTF
TGTGCCAGCAGTGAGGGGGATAACTATGGCTACACCTTC
>TRBJ2-7|NA|NA|TRBV7-3
CASSPPGRDEQYF
TGTGCCAGCAGCCCCCCAGGACGCGACGAGCAGTACTTC
>TRBJ1-3|NA|NA|TRBV4-2
CASSQEGRGSGNTIYF
TGTGCCAGCAGCCAAGAAGGTCGGGGCTCTGGAAACACCATATATTTT
>TRBJ2-5|TRBD1|NA|TRBV28
CASSLVGTLGAGGETQYF
TGTGCCAGCAGTTTAGTAGGCACCCTAGGTGCAGGGGGCGAGACCCAGTACTTC
>TRBJ1-2|NA|NA|TRBV19
CASSIAQTIRSGYTF
TGTGCCAGTAGTATAGCTCAGACAATCAGAAGTGGCTACACCTTC
>TRBJ2-7|NA|NA|TRBV7-9
CASSFGSEQYF
TGTGCCAGCAGCTTTGGGAGCGAGCAGTACTTC
>TRBJ1-1|TRBD1|NA|TRBV10-2
CASSERDRGALSEAFF
TGCGCCAGCAGTGAAAGGGACAGGGGTGCTTTATCTGAAGCTTTCTTT
>TRBJ1-5|NA|NA|TRBV15
CATSSSPAEYQPQHF
TGTGCCACCAGCAGTTCCCCGGCGGAGTATCAGCCCCAGCATTTT
>TRBJ2-3|NA|NA|TRBV2
CASGSTGLGGNTQYF
TGTGCCAGCGGATCTACCGGGTTGGGGGGAAATACGCAGTATTTT
>TRBJ1-5|NA|NA|TRBV16
CASSQSPGNQPQHF
TGTGCCAGCAGCCAAAGTCCAGGCAATCAGCCCCAGCATTTT
>TRBJ2-2|TRBD2|NA|TRBV27
CASSWREGRGELFF
TGTGCCAGCAGTTGGCGGGAGGGCCGCGGGGAGCTGTTTTTT
>TRBJ2-7|TRBD2|NA|TRBV29-1
CSVVPASGRAVEQYF
TGCAGCGTTGTCCCCGCTAGCGGGAGAGCGGTCGAGCAGTACTTC
>TRBJ1-3|NA|NA|TRBV28
CASSRTVGQGSYF
NA
>TRBJ1-1|NA|NA|TRBV27
CASSLSTRPDRDDGNTEAFF
TGTGCCAGCAGTTTATCAACCAGACCGGACAGAGACGATGGGAACACTGAAGCTTTCTTT
>TRBJ1-3|NA|once|TRBV14
CASSQAKMGNTIYF
TGTGCCAGCAGCCAAGCCAAAATGGGAAACACCATATATTTT
>TRBJ2-1|NA|NA|TRBV20-1
CSVPGENEQFF
TGCAGTGTCCCCGGGGAGAATGAGCAGTTCTTC
>TRBJ2-2|NA|NA|TRBV5-4
CASTPDNSGQEELFF
TGTGCCAGCACCCCCGATAATTCAGGCCAGGAGGAGCTGTTTTTT
>TRBJ1-1|TRBD1|NA|TRBV19
CASSTSPQGPNTEAFF
TGTGCCAGTAGTACATCACCACAGGGGCCTAACACTGAAGCTTTCTTT
>TRBJ2-1|TRBD2|NA|TRBV5-3
CARSFLRTQGRDEQFF
TGTGCCAGAAGCTTTCTCAGGACCCAAGGGAGGGACGAGCAGTTCTTC
>TRBJ1-1|NA|NA|TRBV29-1
CSVDDSPYTEAFF
TGCAGCGTTGACGACAGCCCGTACACTGAAGCTTTCTTT
>TRBJ2-3|NA|NA|TRBV7-3
CASSLSPLGQGTDTQYF
TGTGCCAGCAGCTTATCTCCACTGGGGCAGGGAACAGATACGCAGTATTTT